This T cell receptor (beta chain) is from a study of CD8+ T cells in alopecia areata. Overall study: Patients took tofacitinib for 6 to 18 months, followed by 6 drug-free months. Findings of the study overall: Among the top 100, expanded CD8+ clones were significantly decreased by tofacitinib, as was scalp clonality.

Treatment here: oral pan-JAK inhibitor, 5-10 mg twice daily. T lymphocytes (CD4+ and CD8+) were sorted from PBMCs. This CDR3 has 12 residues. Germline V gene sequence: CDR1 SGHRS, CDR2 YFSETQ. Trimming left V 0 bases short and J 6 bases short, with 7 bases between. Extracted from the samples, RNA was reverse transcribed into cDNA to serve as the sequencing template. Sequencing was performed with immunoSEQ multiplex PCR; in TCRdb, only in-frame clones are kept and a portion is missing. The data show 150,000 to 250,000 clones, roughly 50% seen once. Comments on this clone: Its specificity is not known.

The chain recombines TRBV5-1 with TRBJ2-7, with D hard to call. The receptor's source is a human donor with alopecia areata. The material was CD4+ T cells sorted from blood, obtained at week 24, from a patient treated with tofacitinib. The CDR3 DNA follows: TGCGCCAGCAGCTTGGAATGGGGCGAGCAGTACTTC. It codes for CASSLEWGEQYF.